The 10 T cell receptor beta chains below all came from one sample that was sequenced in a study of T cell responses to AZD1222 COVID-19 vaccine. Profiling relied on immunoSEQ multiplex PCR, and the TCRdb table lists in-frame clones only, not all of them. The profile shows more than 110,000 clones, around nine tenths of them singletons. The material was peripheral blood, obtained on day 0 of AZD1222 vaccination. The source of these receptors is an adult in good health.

Here the CDR3 DNA reads TGTGCCAGCAGCGTAGAAGGCCGGCAGGGGAATGAAAAACTGTTTTTT. Amino acid sequence: CASSVEGRQGNEKLFF. The chain couples TRBV9 to TRBJ1-4; a weak D match, TRBD1 (6 bases). V lost 0 bases and J 5 bases, leaving 14 bases between the germline ends. The CDR3 contains 16 residues. CDR1 SGDLS and CDR2 YYNGEE come from the germline V gene.

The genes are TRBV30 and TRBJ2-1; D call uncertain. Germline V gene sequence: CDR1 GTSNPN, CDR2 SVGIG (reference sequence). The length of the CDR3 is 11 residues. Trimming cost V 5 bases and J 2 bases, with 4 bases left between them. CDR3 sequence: CAWETYNEQFF. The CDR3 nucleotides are TGTGCCTGGGAGACCTACAATGAGCAGTTCTTC. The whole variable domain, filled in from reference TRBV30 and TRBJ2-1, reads SQTIHQWPATLVQPVGSPLSLECTVEGTSNPNLYWYRQAAGRGLQLLFYSVGIGQISSEVPQNLSASRPQDRQFILSSKKLLLSDSGFYLCAWETYNEQFFGPGTRLTVL.

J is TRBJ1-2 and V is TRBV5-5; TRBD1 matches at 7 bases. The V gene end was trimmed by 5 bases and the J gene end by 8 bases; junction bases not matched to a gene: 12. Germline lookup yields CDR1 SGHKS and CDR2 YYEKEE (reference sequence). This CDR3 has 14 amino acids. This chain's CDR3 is CASSSPGQKDGYTF. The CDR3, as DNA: TGTGCCAGCAGTTCCCCGGGACAGAAGGACGGCTACACCTTC.

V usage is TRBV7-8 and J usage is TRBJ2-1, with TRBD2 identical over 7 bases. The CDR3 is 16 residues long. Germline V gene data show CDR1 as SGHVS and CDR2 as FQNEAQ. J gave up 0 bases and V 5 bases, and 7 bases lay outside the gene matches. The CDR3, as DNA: TGTGCCAGCAGCGCGACTAGCACCAGCTCCTACAATGAGCAGTTCTTC. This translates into CASSATSTSSYNEQFF.

The CDR3 coding sequence is TGCGCCAGCAGCCGCACAGACAGGGGGGATAGGAACACTGAAGCTTTCTTT. Its translation is CASSRTDRGDRNTEAFF. V is TRBV4-1 and J is TRBJ1-1, with TRBD1 matching over 9 bases. CDR3 length: 17 amino acids. Unmatched junction bases numbered 10, after V lost 4 bases and J lost 1 base. Germline V gene data show CDR1 as MGHRA and CDR2 as YSYEKL.

DNA of the CDR3: TGTGCCAGCAGCGACCCTGCAACTAATGAAAAACTGTTTTTT. As protein: CASSDPATNEKLFF. The chain employs TRBV25-1 and TRBJ1-4, with D unresolved. Looked up from germline, CDR1 is MGHDK and CDR2 is SYGVNS. V shed 6 bases and J shed 0 bases, with 8 bases lying between them. This CDR3 is built from 14 residues.

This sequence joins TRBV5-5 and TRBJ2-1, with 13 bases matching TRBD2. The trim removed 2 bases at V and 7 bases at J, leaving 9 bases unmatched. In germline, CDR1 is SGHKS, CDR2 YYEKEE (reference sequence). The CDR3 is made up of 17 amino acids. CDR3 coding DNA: TGTGCCAGCAGCTTCCGGACTAGCGGGAGCCGACCTAATGAGCAGTTCTTC. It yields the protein CASSFRTSGSRPNEQFF.

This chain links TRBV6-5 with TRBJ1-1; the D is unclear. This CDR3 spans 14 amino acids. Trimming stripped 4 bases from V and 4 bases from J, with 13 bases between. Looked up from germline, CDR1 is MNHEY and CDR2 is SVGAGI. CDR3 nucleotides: TGTGCCAGCAGTTGGGTAGCGGGGTTCACTGAAGCTTTCTTT. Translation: CASSWVAGFTEAFF.

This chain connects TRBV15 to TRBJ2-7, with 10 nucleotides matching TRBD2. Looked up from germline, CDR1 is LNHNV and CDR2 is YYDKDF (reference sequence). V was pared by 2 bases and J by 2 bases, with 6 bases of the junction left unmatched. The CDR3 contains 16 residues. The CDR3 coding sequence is TGTGCCACCAGCAGACCCGGACTAGCGGAAACCTACGAGCAGTACTTC. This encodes CATSRPGLAETYEQYF.

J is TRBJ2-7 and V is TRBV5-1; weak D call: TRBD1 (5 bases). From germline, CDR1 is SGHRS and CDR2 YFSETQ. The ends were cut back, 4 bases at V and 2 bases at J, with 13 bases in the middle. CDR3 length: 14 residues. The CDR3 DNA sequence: TGCGCCAGCAGCCTCGTTAGGGGCCCCTACGAGCAGTACTTC. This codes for CASSLVRGPYEQYF. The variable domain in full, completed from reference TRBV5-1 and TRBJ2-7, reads KAGVTQTPRYLIKTRGQQVTLSCSPISGHRSVSWYQQTPGQGLQFLFEYFSETQRNKGNFPGRFSGRQFSNSRSEMNVSTLELGDSALYLCASSLVRGPYEQYFGPGTRLTVT.